Below are 17 T cell receptor beta chains sequenced from a single sample in a study of PD-1 blockade in classical Hodgkin lymphoma. The table came from immunoSEQ multiplex PCR; TCRdb's copy has only in-frame clones and leaves some out. The sample lists under 60,000 clones, roughly 73% occurring once. Brentuximab vedotin exposure varied, and every patient relapsed after autologous stem cell transplantation. Here the sequenced sample was peripheral blood mononuclear cells (PBMCs), taken at baseline. The receptor source for this set is a human donor with classical Hodgkin lymphoma.

This clone was recorded a few times. V gene TRBV19 combines with J gene TRBJ2-7, with TRBD1 matching 9 bases. V lost 1 base, J lost 6 bases, and 1 base stayed unmatched. CDR1 is LNHDA, CDR2 SQIVND, per germline (reference sequence). This CDR3 comprises 13 residues. CDR3 in amino acids: CASSIGQGGEQYF. CDR3 nucleotide sequence: TGTGCCAGTAGTATAGGACAGGGGGGCGAGCAGTACTTC.

The chain employs TRBV19 and TRBJ1-5; D gene uncertain. CDR3 length: 16 residues. The V end was cut by 1 base, the J end by 2 bases, with 12 bases between. Germline CDR1 reads LNHDA; CDR2 reads SQIVND (reference sequence). The CDR3 reads CASSIVREIGNQPQHF. Here the CDR3 DNA reads TGTGCCAGTAGTATAGTGCGGGAGATTGGCAATCAGCCCCAGCATTTT.

The chain carries TRBV7-7 and TRBJ1-2; 8 bases fit TRBD1. The V gene's germline CDR1 is SSHAT and CDR2 FNYEAQ (reference sequence). The CDR3 length is 11 residues. The J segment lost 6 bases and the V segment lost 9 bases, leaving 3 bases of the junction unmatched. The CDR3 DNA follows: TGTGCCAGGACGACAGGGGATGGCTACACCTTC. Residues: CARTTGDGYTF.

The chain has TRBV29-1 and TRBJ2-3; the D gene is possibly TRBD2 (6 bases). The CDR3 runs to 13 residues. V was shortened by 6 bases and J by 2 bases, with 12 bases between the two germline ends. Germline V gene data show CDR1 as SQVTM and CDR2 as ANQGSEA. The CDR3 DNA reads as TGCAGCGTCGGTGGACTATCCACAGATACGCAGTATTTT. Protein: CSVGGLSTDTQYF.

The rearrangement uses TRBV5-1 and TRBJ2-6; D might be TRBD1 or TRBD2, each matching 5 bases. The V and J ends lost 4 bases and 0 bases respectively, with 14 bases between them. Germline V CDR1 and CDR2: SGHRS, YFSETQ. This CDR3 has 17 residues. The CDR3 sequence: CASSLGTSSSGANVLTF. CDR3 coding DNA: TGCGCCAGCAGCCTAGGGACGTCAAGCTCTGGGGCCAACGTCCTGACTTTC.

This clone was observed a handful of times. This chain connects TRBV7-6 to TRBJ1-1; D gene ambiguous. The V end lost 0 bases, the J end lost 4 bases, and 12 bases lay between the germline ends. The CDR3 has 15 residues. Germline loops: CDR1 SGHVS, CDR2 FNYEAQ. The CDR3 region is CASSLADSAGTEAFF. The CDR3 DNA reads as TGTGCCAGCAGCTTAGCGGACTCGGCGGGCACTGAAGCTTTCTTT.

This clone has only a few counts. This chain links TRBV19 with TRBJ2-7, with D perhaps TRBD2 (5 bases). V lost 2 bases, J lost 3 bases, and 14 bases lay in between. This CDR3 has 15 residues. CDR1 and CDR2 from the germline V gene are LNHDA and SQIVND (reference sequence). The CDR3 coding sequence is TGTGCCAGTAGTATAATCGCCGGGGTTGGCTACGAGCAGTACTTC. As protein: CASSIIAGVGYEQYF.

The J gene is TRBJ2-7, the V gene TRBV27; 10 nucleotides line up with TRBD1. Germline CDR1 and CDR2: MNHEY and SMNVEV (reference sequence). Losses at the gene ends were 5 bases for V and 0 bases for J; bases not matched to a gene: 13. This CDR3 is 18 amino acids long. CDR3 loop: CASSTTTGGSGYSYEQYF. CDR3 DNA: TGTGCCAGCAGTACCACGACAGGGGGCTCTGGATACTCCTACGAGCAGTACTTC.

The CDR3 sequence: CASSLGRRNTEAFF. The CDR3, as DNA: TGCGCCAGCAGCTTGGGCAGGAGGAACACTGAAGCTTTCTTT. V is TRBV5-1 and J is TRBJ1-1; the D is unclear. Trimming removed 0 bases from V and 1 base from J, with 7 bases in between. Germline CDR1 and CDR2: SGHRS and YFSETQ. This CDR3 spans 14 amino acids. Full variable domain (remainder filled in from reference TRBV5-1 and TRBJ1-1): KAGVTQTPRYLIKTRGQQVTLSCSPISGHRSVSWYQQTPGQGLQFLFEYFSETQRNKGNFPGRFSGRQFSNSRSEMNVSTLELGDSALYLCASSLGRRNTEAFFGQGTRLTVV.

The CDR3 loop reads CASTFPSSGGYEQYF. The CDR3 nucleotides read TGTGCCAGCACCTTCCCCTCTTCGGGGGGCTACGAGCAGTACTTC. The chain joins TRBV5-6 to TRBJ2-7, with TRBD2 matching 7 bases. Unmatched junction bases numbered 12, after V lost 6 bases and J lost 3 bases. Germline loops: CDR1 SGHDT, CDR2 YYEEEE. The CDR3 spans 15 residues.

The chain is built from TRBV7-9 and TRBJ2-1; D gene uncertain. The V end lost 5 bases, the J end lost 7 bases, and 12 bases lay between the germline ends. CDR1 SEHNR and CDR2 FQNEAQ come from the germline V gene (reference sequence). The CDR3 is 13 residues long. This CDR3 reads CASSPDGPNEQFF. As DNA, the CDR3 is TGTGCCAGCAGCCCGGACGGGCCGAATGAGCAGTTCTTC.

The chain has TRBV15 and TRBJ2-1; D perhaps matches TRBD2 (5 bases). V lost 4 bases and J lost 10, with 11 bases in between. The CDR3 totals 12 residues. Germline values: CDR1 LNHNV, CDR2 YYDKDF (reference sequence). The CDR3 DNA reads as TGTGCCACCAGCAAGGAGGTGGGCGAGCAGTTCTTC. Protein: CATSKEVGEQFF.

The chain recombines TRBV11-2 with TRBJ1-1, with 8 bases fitting TRBD1. Germline CDR1 reads SGHAT; CDR2 reads FQNNGV. The CDR3 loop spans 15 amino acids. V was clipped by 1 base and J by 6 bases; unmatched bases: 7. The CDR3 reads CASSLGTGPFPEAFF. CDR3 nucleotides: TGTGCCAGCAGCTTAGGGACAGGGCCGTTCCCTGAAGCTTTCTTT.

V gene TRBV28 combines with J gene TRBJ2-7; possibly TRBD2 for D (7 bases). The CDR3 runs to 15 residues. Germline lookup yields CDR1 MDHEN and CDR2 SYDVKM. Trimming took off 7 bases at V and 3 bases at J, with 19 bases between the two ends. For the CDR3, the DNA is TGTGCCAGCATCTTATTTCGGGGGGCCAGCTACGAGCAGTACTTC. This translates into CASILFRGASYEQYF.

Only a few counts were recorded for this clone. The chain's CDR3 is CASSSGLAGGPFRTQYF. In DNA form, the CDR3 reads TGTGCCAGTAGTTCTGGACTAGCGGGAGGGCCGTTCAGGACCCAGTACTTC. The chain combines TRBV19 with TRBJ2-5; 15 nucleotides agree with TRBD2. V shed 5 bases, J shed 7 bases, and the junction held 11 bases outside the gene matches. From germline, CDR1 is LNHDA and CDR2 SQIVND (reference sequence). This CDR3 is 17 amino acids long.

The chain's CDR3 is CASSSWSSGGDLSYNEQFF. The CDR3 region has the DNA TGTGCCAGCAGCTCTTGGTCTAGCGGGGGGGACCTCTCCTACAATGAGCAGTTCTTC. The chain uses TRBV13 and TRBJ2-1, with 12 nucleotides matching TRBD2. Germline V gene lookup returns CDR1 PRHDT and CDR2 FYEKMQ (reference sequence). Losses at the gene ends were 4 bases for V and 0 bases for J; bases not matched to a gene: 10. The CDR3 runs to 19 residues.

The rearrangement uses TRBV14 and TRBJ2-7, with D maybe TRBD2 (5 bases). CDR1 SGHDN and CDR2 FVKESK come from the germline V gene. V was cut by 4 bases and J by 4 bases, with 11 bases left in between. The CDR3 contains 13 residues. The CDR3 loop is CASSPTWTYEQYF. The CDR3 DNA reads as TGTGCCAGCAGCCCCACATGGACTTACGAGCAGTACTTC.